This entry lists 20 T cell receptor beta chains sequenced from one sample in a study of cytomegalovirus exposure and HLA in healthy donors. The study ran its PCR with 60 Vbeta and 13 Jbeta primers. Produced via immunoSEQ multiplex PCR; TCRdb's table is partial and in-frame only. The sample carries over 45,000 clones, 81% recorded once. The sample taken for sequencing was PBMCs. These TCRs come from a boy between 10 and 17 years old in good health and CMV-seropositive.

This clone turned up a few times. This chain connects TRBV5-4 to TRBJ1-1; 7 bases agree with TRBD1. Looked up from germline, CDR1 is SGHNT and CDR2 is YYREEE (reference sequence). The CDR3 has 14 residues. Trimming cost V 4 bases and J 0 bases; bases outside gene matches: 3. The CDR3 protein is CASSPTGMNTEAFF. CDR3 nucleotide sequence: TGTGCCAGCAGCCCGACAGGGATGAACACTGAAGCTTTCTTT.

This clone was recorded a few times. J is TRBJ2-3 and V is TRBV10-1, with 9 bases fitting TRBD1. CDR1 WNHNN and CDR2 SYGVQD come from the germline V gene (reference sequence). V lost 9 bases to trimming and J lost 4 bases; unmatched junction nucleotides: 8. The CDR3 runs 14 residues. CDR3 nucleotides: TGCGCCAGTTCGGGACAGGGTTTTGCAGATACGCAGTATTTT. Residues: CASSGQGFADTQYF.

In this sample, this clone turned up a few times. The genes are TRBV11-2 and TRBJ2-1, with 10 bases matching TRBD2. The germline CDR1 and CDR2 sequences are SGHAT and FQNNGV. The CDR3 runs 14 residues. Germline trimming cut 3 bases from V and 6 bases from J; bases unmatched to any gene: 2. The CDR3 nucleotides read TGTGCCAGCAGCTTCGAGCGGGGGGGCAATGAGCAGTTCTTC. As protein: CASSFERGGNEQFF.

The genes are TRBV6-6 and TRBJ2-5; D possibly corresponds to TRBD1 (6 bases). Per germline, CDR1 MNHNY and CDR2 SVGAGI (reference sequence). Trimming took 0 bases from V and 2 from J, leaving 13 bases between them. The CDR3 is made up of 16 amino acids. The CDR3 reads CASSYSAYDRQETQYF. For the CDR3, the DNA is TGTGCCAGCAGTTACTCCGCCTACGACAGGCAAGAGACCCAGTACTTC.

The chain couples TRBV27 to TRBJ1-1; tentative D call: TRBD1 (5 bases). Trimming removed 5 bases at V and 1 base at J, with 11 bases between. Germline loops: CDR1 MNHEY, CDR2 SMNVEV (reference sequence). The CDR3 totals 14 residues. The CDR3 here is CASSGGTGNTEAFF. The CDR3 coding sequence is TGTGCCAGCAGTGGAGGGACGGGGAACACTGAAGCTTTCTTT.

As to this clone: At one end, the junction sequence differs from germline, possibly due to a read error. CDR3 loop: CASSLASGTEAFF. The CDR3 DNA reads as TGTGCTAGCAGCTTAGCAAGCGGGACTGAAGCTTTCTTT. This sequence joins TRBV7-7 and TRBJ1-1; D uncertain. Germline V gene lookup returns CDR1 SSHAT and CDR2 FNYEAQ (reference sequence). This CDR3 is 13 amino acids long.

The V call is TRBV19, the J call TRBJ2-5; 7 nucleotides line up with TRBD1. The germline V gene encodes CDR1 LNHDA and CDR2 SQIVND (reference sequence). The V gene end was trimmed by 4 bases and the J gene end by 5 bases; junction bases not matched to a gene: 4. The CDR3 covers 13 residues. CDR3 coding DNA: TGTGCCAGTAGTAGGGGACAGCGGGAGACCCAGTACTTC. It translates to CASSRGQRETQYF.

V gene TRBV6-1 combines with J gene TRBJ2-1, with TRBD1 matching 9 bases. The V segment lost 4 bases and the J segment 4 bases; nucleotides outside the gene matches: 8. CDR1 and CDR2 (germline): MNHNS, SASEGT. This CDR3 spans 16 amino acids. CDR3 in amino acids: CASSAKTGTGYNEQFF. The CDR3 coding sequence is TGTGCCAGCAGTGCCAAAACCGGGACAGGGTACAATGAGCAGTTCTTC.

V is TRBV2 and J is TRBJ1-3; the D gene is possibly TRBD1 (6 bases). CDR3 length: 13 residues. CDR1 and CDR2 from the germline V gene are SNHLY and FYNNEI. Trimming removed 6 bases at V and 2 bases at J, with 8 bases between. For the CDR3, the DNA is TGTGCCAGCAGGGGGGCCCCTGGAAACACCATATATTTT. It is translated as CASRGAPGNTIYF.

This clone has more than one count but fewer than ten. This chain joins TRBV6-4 and TRBJ1-6; D unclear. The CDR3 sequence is 14 residues long. Trimming took 4 bases from V and 10 from J, leaving 14 bases between them. Germline values: CDR1 MRHNA, CDR2 SNTAGT. The CDR3 sequence is CASSVGERGSPLHF. CDR3 nucleotide sequence: TGTGCCAGCAGTGTCGGGGAACGGGGATCACCCCTCCACTTT.

V and J are TRBV2 and TRBJ2-3; 12 nucleotides agree with TRBD2. The CDR3 totals 15 residues. The V gene end was trimmed by 5 bases and the J gene end by 1 base; junction bases not matched to a gene: 1. Germline CDR1 reads SNHLY; CDR2 reads FYNNEI. In DNA form, the CDR3 reads TGTGCCAGCAGTCGACTAGCGGGGGGCACAGATACGCAGTATTTT. Its translation: CASSRLAGGTDTQYF.

Concerning this clone itself: Other DNA sequences within the sample encode an identical CDR3. This rearrangement joins TRBV5-6 to TRBJ1-3, with D possibly TRBD1 on 6 matching bases. Germline V gene data show CDR1 as SGHDT and CDR2 as YYEEEE. With 3 bases removed from V and 0 bases from J, the gap between germline ends came to 22 bases. The CDR3 length is 19 residues. The CDR3 spells CASSSVLETGNVSGNTIYF. The CDR3 DNA follows: TGTGCCAGCAGCTCCGTTCTGGAAACAGGGAACGTCTCTGGAAACACCATATATTTT.

The rearrangement links TRBV7-3 to TRBJ2-1; the D gene is possibly TRBD2 (5 bases). CDR1 is SGHTA and CDR2 is FQGTGA in the germline V gene. The CDR3 is 20 residues long. Trimming stripped 0 bases from V and 0 bases from J, with 21 bases between. The CDR3 loop is CASSLTSAWASSSSYNEQFF. CDR3 coding DNA: TGTGCCAGCAGCTTAACGTCTGCATGGGCTAGCTCTAGCTCCTACAATGAGCAGTTCTTC.

This CDR3 is CASSLDQGYNQPQHF. The CDR3 coding sequence is TGTGCCAGCAGCTTAGACCAGGGATACAATCAGCCCCAGCATTTT. The rearrangement joins TRBV7-6 to TRBJ1-5; D possibly corresponds to TRBD1 (5 bases). Germline CDR1 is SGHVS and CDR2 is FNYEAQ. V was cut by 1 base and J by 3 bases, with 10 bases left in between. The CDR3 loop spans 15 amino acids.

J is TRBJ2-1 and V is TRBV11-3; 7 bases line up with TRBD2. Per germline, CDR1 SGHNT and CDR2 YENEEA. The CDR3 runs 15 residues. V was clipped by 1 base and J by 7 bases; unmatched bases: 7. The CDR3 nucleotides are TGTGCCAGCAGCTTAGGGACTAGTGGGCGGAATGAGCAGTTCTTC. Translation: CASSLGTSGRNEQFF.

The CDR3 here is CASNPRQGTGELFF. CDR3 nucleotide sequence: TGTGCCAGTAATCCTAGACAGGGCACCGGGGAGCTGTTTTTT. This chain joins TRBV19 and TRBJ2-2; 7 bases map to TRBD1. Germline lookup yields CDR1 LNHDA and CDR2 SQIVND (reference sequence). CDR3 length equals 14 residues. Trimming removed 7 bases from V and 4 bases from J; junction bases left unmatched: 6.

The chain is built from TRBV5-1 and TRBJ1-6, with a weak D call TRBD1 (6 bases). The germline V and J ends were trimmed by 6 bases and 6 bases, with 13 bases remaining between them. The CDR3 totals 14 residues. CDR1 SGHRS and CDR2 YFSETQ come from the germline V gene. CDR3 sequence: CASNAGTTNSPLHF. The CDR3 region has the DNA TGCGCCAGCAACGCAGGGACAACTAATTCACCCCTCCACTTT. Combining the CDR3 with reference TRBV5-1 and TRBJ1-6 gives the whole variable domain KAGVTQTPRYLIKTRGQQVTLSCSPISGHRSVSWYQQTPGQGLQFLFEYFSETQRNKGNFPGRFSGRQFSNSRSEMNVSTLELGDSALYLCASNAGTTNSPLHFGNGTRLTVT.

The V call is TRBV29-1, the J call TRBJ2-5; the D is unclear. The germline V and J ends were trimmed by 8 bases and 2 bases, with 9 bases remaining between them. Per germline, CDR1 SQVTM and CDR2 ANQGSEA. CDR3 length: 11 residues. CDR3: CSFWAQETQYF. The CDR3 region has the DNA TGCAGCTTTTGGGCGCAAGAGACCCAGTACTTC. Drawing the rest from reference TRBV29-1 and TRBJ2-5, the complete variable domain is SAVISQKPSRDICQRGTSLTIQCQVDSQVTMMFWYRQQPGQSLTLIATANQGSEATYESGFVIDKFPISRPNLTFSTLTVSNMSPEDSSIYLCSFWAQETQYFGPGTRLLVL.

The DNA of the CDR3 is TGTGCCATCACAGGGGTGAACACCGGGGAGCTGTTTTTT. Amino acids: CAITGVNTGELFF. The chain carries TRBV10-3 and TRBJ2-2, with a tentative D call TRBD1 (6 bases). Germline CDR1 ENHRY, CDR2 SYGVKD. The ends were cut back, 7 bases at V and 1 base at J, with 7 bases in the middle. CDR3 length: 13 amino acids.

DNA for the CDR3: TGTGCCAGCAGGGCCCCGGACAGTAATAATGAGCAGTTCTTC. Its translation: CASRAPDSNNEQFF. The chain combines TRBV7-9 with TRBJ2-1, with D perhaps TRBD1 (6 bases). The germline V and J ends were trimmed by 6 bases and 7 bases, with 16 bases remaining between them. Germline V gene sequence: CDR1 SEHNR, CDR2 FQNEAQ (reference sequence). CDR3 length: 14 residues.